The 9 T cell receptor beta chains in this list originate from one sample, sequenced in a study of T cells in Graves' hyperthyroidism and ophthalmopathy. TCR beta CDR3 region amplification was performed from RNA transcripts. TCR CDR3 regions were first amplified by RT-PCR with HTBI primers. TCRdb recomputed calls from the multiplex PCR reads with MiXCR, one row per CDR3 protein. The data hold roughly 740,000 distinct CDR3 sequences, with approximately 16% observed a single time. Sequenced: blood. The receptors were gathered from a man between 18 and 29 years old with Graves' hyperthyroidism.

In this sample, this clonotype turned up a few times. V usage is TRBV12-3 or TRBV12-4 and J usage is TRBJ2-3; maybe TRBD2 (6 bases). V was pared by 3 bases and J by 2 bases, with 15 bases between. This CDR3 is 16 amino acids long. The CDR3 sequence: CASSFSGGKTTDTQYF. CDR3 DNA: TGTGCCAGCAGTTTTTCTGGGGGGAAGACCACAGATACGCAGTATTTT.

The V gene is TRBV29-1, the J gene TRBJ2-3, with TRBD2 identical over 8 bases. The CDR3 is 13 residues long. CDR1 SQVTM and CDR2 ANQGSEA come from the germline V gene. The junction had 6 bases not matched to a gene; V was cut back by 6 bases and J by 4 bases. CDR3 protein: CSVRRGGADTQYF. The CDR3, as DNA: TGCAGCGTCCGACGGGGGGGGGCAGATACGCAGTATTTT.

This clonotype has only a few counts. The CDR3 reads CVTQGGGAYSPLHF. In DNA form, the CDR3 reads TGTGTCACGCAAGGAGGCGGGGCTTATTCACCCCTCCACTTT. The genes are TRBV28 and TRBJ1-6, with D perhaps TRBD1 (5 bases). This CDR3 is built from 14 residues. Germline V gives CDR1 MDHEN, CDR2 SYDVKM.

This clonotype was seen ten or more times. The genes are TRBV7-2 and TRBJ2-7; 9 nucleotides agree with TRBD1. Trimming cost V 1 base and J 2 bases; bases outside gene matches: 9. Germline-derived CDR1 and CDR2 are SGHTA and FQGNSA. The CDR3 contains 17 residues. The CDR3 bases are TGTGCCAGCAGCTTAGAGGGGGACAGGGAGAGACCCTACGAGCAGTACTTC. As protein: CASSLEGDRERPYEQYF. The full variable domain, in which reference TRBV7-2 and TRBJ2-7 provide the parts outside the CDR3, is GAGVSQSPSNKVTEKGKDVELRCDPISGHTALYWYRQSLGQGLEFLIYFQGNSAPDKSGLPSDRFSAERTGGSVSTLTIQRTQQEDSAVYLCASSLEGDRERPYEQYFGPGTRLTVT.

This clonotype has more than one count but fewer than ten. A much larger clone differs by one base, so this may be a read error. V and J are TRBV2 and TRBJ2-7; D tentatively reads TRBD1 or TRBD2 (5 bases each). Germline-derived CDR1 and CDR2 are SNHLY and FYNNEI. Trimming removed 1 base from V and 2 bases from J, with 9 bases in between. This CDR3 is 14 amino acids long. CDR3 region: CASSEGGTTYEQYF. DNA of the CDR3: TGTGCCAGCAGTGAAGGAGGGACCACCTACGAGCAGTACTTC.

There are many counts of this clonotype. The V and J genes are TRBV30 and TRBJ2-7; 10 bases fit TRBD1. The CDR3 runs 14 residues. V gave up 1 base and J gave up 0 bases; unmatched junction bases: 0. Germline lookup yields CDR1 GTSNPN and CDR2 SVGIG (reference sequence). This CDR3 reads CAWSGTGGSYEQYF. DNA of the CDR3: TGTGCCTGGAGTGGGACAGGGGGCTCCTACGAGCAGTACTTC.

A few counts support this clonotype. The chain joins TRBV6-1 to TRBJ2-5; D is unresolved. V lost 10 bases, J lost 0 bases, and 12 bases lay in between. CDR3 size: 13 residues. The V gene's germline CDR1 is MNHNS and CDR2 SASEGT. The CDR3 DNA reads TGTGCCACCGCCCTACCGAACCAAGAGACCCAGTACTTC. Translated: CATALPNQETQYF.

This clonotype was recorded at least ten times. The chain combines TRBV10-3 with TRBJ1-5; D gene ambiguous. Germline CDR1 reads ENHRY; CDR2 reads SYGVKD. This CDR3 is built from 12 residues. Trimming pared 0 bases from V and 5 bases from J, leaving 2 bases between. The CDR3 DNA reads TGTGCCATCAGTGAGTCCGATCAGCCCCAGCATTTT. Protein sequence: CAISESDQPQHF.

The J gene is TRBJ2-1, the V gene TRBV20-1; 13 nucleotides line up with TRBD2. CDR1 and CDR2 from the germline V gene are DFQATT and SNEGSKA (reference sequence). J lost 10 bases, V lost 4 bases, and 1 base had no gene match. The CDR3 extends over 12 amino acids. The CDR3 region is CSAMGLAGEQFF. The DNA for the CDR3 is TGCAGTGCTATGGGACTAGCGGGAGAGCAGTTCTTC.